The 15 T cell receptor beta chains in this list originate from one sample, sequenced in a study of Graves' ophthalmopathy and Graves' hyperthyroidism. Scientists amplified the TCR beta CDR3 regions from RNA transcripts. Second-round multiplex PCR came after a first-round RT-PCR that employed HTBI primers. Each CDR3 protein gets one entry after TCRdb re-called the multiplex PCR reads with MiXCR. This repertoire shows 340,000 or so distinct CDR3 sequences, roughly 15% found once; its top ten account for roughly an eighth. Material: peripheral blood. The receptors were gathered from an adult man with Graves' ophthalmopathy.

This clonotype was observed many times. The genes are TRBV7-3 and TRBJ2-6, with D possibly TRBD2 on 5 matching bases. The CDR3 sequence is 16 residues long. The V end lost 2 bases, the J end lost 0 bases, and 8 bases lay between the germline ends. Germline lookup yields CDR1 SGHTA and CDR2 FQGTGA. The CDR3 region is CASSLDGGSGANVLTF. CDR3 DNA: TGTGCCAGCAGCTTAGACGGAGGCTCTGGGGCCAACGTCCTGACTTTC.

The sample holds many counts of this clonotype. This chain joins TRBV19 and TRBJ1-5; D not certain. V lost 3 bases, J lost 7 bases, and 10 bases lay in between. There are 13 residues in the CDR3. CDR1 and CDR2 (germline): LNHDA, SQIVND (reference sequence). CDR3 residues: CASSIGEPQPQHF. The CDR3 DNA follows: TGTGCCAGTAGTATTGGTGAACCCCAGCCCCAGCATTTT.

This clonotype was found once. The chain uses TRBV20-1 and TRBJ2-7; 7 bases align to TRBD2. Germline CDR1 and CDR2: DFQATT and SNEGSKA (reference sequence). The V gene end was trimmed by 5 bases and the J gene end by 4 bases; junction bases not matched to a gene: 8. The CDR3 contains 13 residues. The CDR3 DNA is TGCAGTGCTGCCCCGGGAGGAGGGTACGAGCAGTACTTC. This codes for CSAAPGGGYEQYF.

Many counts were recorded for this clonotype. The chain carries TRBV20-1 and TRBJ1-2, with a weak D call TRBD1 (6 bases). Per germline, CDR1 DFQATT and CDR2 SNEGSKA (reference sequence). Trimming took 3 bases from V and 3 from J, leaving 20 bases between them. CDR3 size: 16 residues. The CDR3 DNA reads TGCAGTGCTAGGTTACACAGGGAACAATACTACTATGGCTACACCTTC. Protein: CSARLHREQYYYGYTF.

This clonotype was seen many times. The V and J genes are TRBV6-5 and TRBJ2-5, with TRBD1 as a possible D gene (5 bases). Trimming shortened V by 2 bases and J by 1 base, and 11 bases separated the two germline ends. Germline lookup yields CDR1 MNHEY and CDR2 SVGAGI. The CDR3 spans 15 residues. The CDR3 here is CASSYRGRPQETQYF. For the CDR3, the DNA is TGTGCCAGCAGTTACAGGGGAAGACCCCAAGAGACCCAGTACTTC.

The sample holds many counts of this clonotype. The chain recombines TRBV7-9 with TRBJ1-6, with 7 positions matching TRBD1. Germline V gives CDR1 SEHNR, CDR2 FQNEAQ (reference sequence). V gave up 5 bases and J gave up 8 bases; unmatched junction bases: 12. This CDR3 comprises 16 residues. Here the CDR3 reads CASSRTLGQEDSPLHF. The CDR3 coding sequence is TGTGCCAGCAGCCGAACCCTAGGACAGGAGGATTCACCCCTCCACTTT. Full variable domain (outside the CDR3, taken from reference TRBV7-9 and TRBJ1-6): DTGVSQNPRHKITKRGQNVTFRCDPISEHNRLYWYRQTLGQGPEFLTYFQNEAQLEKSRLLSDRFSAERPKGSFSTLEIQRTEQGDSAMYLCASSRTLGQEDSPLHFGNGTRLTVT.

The table lists this clonotype with many counts. This rearrangement joins TRBV10-3 to TRBJ2-5; 7 bases are shared with TRBD1. The CDR3 is 14 amino acids. Germline CDR1 reads ENHRY; CDR2 reads SYGVKD. V was clipped by 10 bases and J by 3 bases; unmatched bases: 11. The CDR3 loop is CATQEDRRKETQYF. The CDR3, as DNA: TGTGCCACCCAGGAGGACAGGCGAAAAGAGACCCAGTACTTC.

There are many counts of this clonotype. The CDR3 loop is CASSVKENTEAFF. The CDR3 bases are TGCGCCAGCAGTGTGAAGGAGAACACTGAAGCTTTCTTT. The J gene is TRBJ1-1, the V gene TRBV10-2; no definite D call. V lost 4 bases and J 1 base, leaving 7 bases between the germline ends. The CDR3 has 13 residues. Germline loops: CDR1 WSHSY, CDR2 SAAADI.

This clonotype was seen at least ten times. The genes are TRBV30 and TRBJ1-1, with D perhaps TRBD1 (6 bases). The CDR3 spans 14 residues. Germline V gene sequence: CDR1 GTSNPN, CDR2 SVGIG (reference sequence). The germline V and J ends were trimmed by 4 bases and 3 bases, with 15 bases remaining between them. The CDR3 sequence: CAWTAGVGDTEAFF. The DNA for the CDR3 is TGTGCCTGGACAGCAGGGGTGGGGGACACTGAAGCTTTCTTT.

The rearrangement uses TRBV2 and TRBJ1-1, with a tentative D call TRBD1 (6 bases). The germline CDR1 and CDR2 sequences are SNHLY and FYNNEI. The V end was cut by 2 bases, the J end by 1 base, with 11 bases between. This CDR3 spans 15 amino acids. The CDR3 sequence: CASSESRGRNTEAFF. The CDR3, as DNA: TGTGCCAGCAGTGAATCCAGGGGAAGGAACACTGAAGCTTTCTTT.

This chain links TRBV20-1 with TRBJ1-1; D remains unclear. V was cut by 3 bases and J by 2 bases, with 10 bases left in between. The CDR3 is made up of 13 amino acids. Germline CDR1 DFQATT, CDR2 SNEGSKA (reference sequence). The CDR3 spells CSASNRVNTEAFF. The CDR3 DNA follows: TGCAGTGCTAGTAATAGGGTTAACACTGAAGCTTTCTTT.

This clonotype appeared many times. The chain links TRBV6-5 to TRBJ2-3, with TRBD1 matching 11 bases. The CDR3 consists of 17 residues. CDR1 is MNHEY and CDR2 is SVGAGI in the germline V gene. V was clipped by 0 bases and J by 2 bases; unmatched bases: 4. The CDR3 DNA sequence: TGTGCCAGCAGTTACTCGTATGGACAGGGGGCCACAGATACGCAGTATTTT. It translates to CASSYSYGQGATDTQYF.

This clonotype has ten or more counts. The chain recombines TRBV3-1 with TRBJ2-5; the D gene is possibly TRBD2 (6 bases). This CDR3 is built from 16 residues. The V gene lost 0 bases and the J gene lost 2 bases, with 13 bases spanning the gap. Germline lookup yields CDR1 LGHDT and CDR2 YNNKEL (reference sequence). The CDR3 bases are TGTGCCAGCAGCCAAGAGGGGCGGGGAAAGCAAGAGACCCAGTACTTC. This translates into CASSQEGRGKQETQYF.

At least ten counts were recorded for this clonotype. V and J are TRBV30 and TRBJ1-3; 8 bases are a match to TRBD1. The CDR3 is 14 residues long. Germline V CDR1 and CDR2: GTSNPN, SVGIG (reference sequence). V lost 7 bases to trimming and J lost 0 bases; unmatched junction nucleotides: 5. The CDR3 bases are TGTGCCTCTACAGGGGGGAGCTCTGGAAACACCATATATTTT. Residues: CASTGGSSGNTIYF.

This clonotype came up many times. The chain joins TRBV28 to TRBJ2-2, with TRBD2 matching 14 bases. The ends lost 4 bases at V and 6 bases at J; junction bases unmatched: 4. The CDR3 loop spans 16 amino acids. Per germline, CDR1 MDHEN and CDR2 SYDVKM. The CDR3 DNA is TGTGCCAGCAGTTGGACTAGCGGGAGGATCCCCGGGGAGCTGTTTTTT. Translating gives CASSWTSGRIPGELFF.